Following are 8 T cell receptor beta chains from one sample sequenced in a study of T cell changes during pregnancy in multiple sclerosis. Using immunoSEQ multiplex PCR, the repertoire was profiled, and TCRdb retains in-frame clones only, with some absent. The sample carries about 59,000 clones, about 94% recorded once. This sample comprised peripheral blood, obtained in the third trimester of pregnancy. The source of these receptors is a female donor in good health, enrolled as a control in a pregnancy study.

The chain uses TRBV7-6 and TRBJ2-7, with TRBD1 identical over 9 bases. This CDR3 is 17 amino acids long. Germline V gene sequence: CDR1 SGHVS, CDR2 FNYEAQ. After removal of 1 base from V and 3 bases from J, the junction contained 10 bases not matched to a gene. CDR3 DNA: TGTGCCAGCAGCTTAGGGCTGCCGGGACAGGGAGTCTACGAGCAGTACTTC. Amino acids: CASSLGLPGQGVYEQYF. The variable domain in full, completed from reference TRBV7-6 and TRBJ2-7, reads GAGVSQSPRYKVTKRGQDVALRCDPISGHVSLYWYRQALGQGPEFLTYFNYEAQQDKSGLPNDRFSAERPEGSISTLTIQRTEQRDSAMYRCASSLGLPGQGVYEQYFGPGTRLTVT.

The chain couples TRBV6-1 to TRBJ2-7; 8 nucleotides match TRBD1. This CDR3 is 15 amino acids long. The germline V gene has CDR1 MNHNS and CDR2 SASEGT. Trimming removed 3 bases from V and 3 bases from J; junction bases left unmatched: 7. CDR3 nucleotide sequence: TGTGCCAGCAGTGACATTCACAGGGGGGACTACGAGCAGTACTTC. The encoded protein is CASSDIHRGDYEQYF.

This clone showed up just once. The chain combines TRBV28 with TRBJ1-2, with D unresolved. CDR3 size: 12 residues. The V and J ends lost 10 bases and 0 bases respectively, with 9 bases between them. Germline loops: CDR1 MDHEN, CDR2 SYDVKM. The chain's CDR3 is CAIRGSNYGYTF. The CDR3 bases are TGTGCCATTCGGGGTTCTAACTATGGCTACACCTTC.

The genes are TRBV10-3 and TRBJ1-5; no clear D. V lost 3 bases and J 4 bases, leaving 10 bases between the germline ends. Per the germline V gene, CDR1 is ENHRY and CDR2 is SYGVKD. The CDR3 totals 14 residues. The DNA for the CDR3 is TGTGCCATCAGTGATCCGGGTCCAAATCAGCCCCAGCATTTT. It is translated as CAISDPGPNQPQHF.

The genes are TRBV6-5 and TRBJ1-5, with D hard to call. CDR1 is MNHEY, CDR2 SVGAGI, per germline. This CDR3 region has 15 residues. V shed 6 bases and J shed 4 bases, with 16 bases lying between them. The CDR3 here is CASRPISLPNQPQHF. CDR3 nucleotide sequence: TGTGCCAGCAGGCCAATCTCCCTACCTAATCAGCCCCAGCATTTT.

This rearrangement joins TRBV7-2 to TRBJ1-2; 10 nucleotides line up with TRBD1. Trimming took 4 bases from V and 8 from J; bases not matched to a gene: 13. This CDR3 has 16 residues. The germline V gene encodes CDR1 SGHTA and CDR2 FQGNSA. For the CDR3, the DNA is TGTGCCAGCAGCTCCCGTCGACAGGGGGCGACGGAAGGCTACACCTTC. Protein: CASSSRRQGATEGYTF.

The V gene is TRBV7-2, the J gene TRBJ2-7; weak D call: TRBD2 (5 bases). Between the trimmed V and J ends, which lost 2 bases and 1 base, there was a span of 15 bases. The germline V gene has CDR1 SGHTA and CDR2 FQGNSA. The CDR3 spans 16 residues. The CDR3 sequence is CASSLLTDSGSYEQYF. The CDR3 DNA reads TGTGCCAGCAGCTTACTGACGGATTCGGGGTCCTACGAGCAGTACTTC.

The CDR3 DNA sequence: TGTGCCAGCAGTTTAAGTCATACGGGGGAGCAGTTCTTC. This encodes CASSLSHTGEQFF. The gene calls are TRBV27 and TRBJ2-1; D possibly corresponds to TRBD2 (5 bases). The length of the CDR3 is 13 residues. V lost 2 bases to trimming and J lost 10 bases, with 12 bases between them. Per germline, CDR1 MNHEY and CDR2 SMNVEV (reference sequence).